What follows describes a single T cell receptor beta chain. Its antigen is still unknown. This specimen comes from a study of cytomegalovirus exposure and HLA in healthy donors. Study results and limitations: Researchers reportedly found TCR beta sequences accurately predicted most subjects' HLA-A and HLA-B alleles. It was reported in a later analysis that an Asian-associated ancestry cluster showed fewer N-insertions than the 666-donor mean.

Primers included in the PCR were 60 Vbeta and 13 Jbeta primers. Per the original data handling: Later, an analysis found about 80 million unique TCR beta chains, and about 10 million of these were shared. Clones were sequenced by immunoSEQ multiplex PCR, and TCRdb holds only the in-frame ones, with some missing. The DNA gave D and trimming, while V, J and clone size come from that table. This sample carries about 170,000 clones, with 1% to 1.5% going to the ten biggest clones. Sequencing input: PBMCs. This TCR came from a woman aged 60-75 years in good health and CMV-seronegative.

CDR3 amino acids: CASSWGVQGIDEQFF. The CDR3 nucleotides are TGTGCCAGCAGCTGGGGGGTACAGGGGATCGATGAGCAGTTCTTC. The chain is built from TRBV11-1 and TRBJ2-1; weak D call: TRBD1 (7 bases). The CDR3 is made up of 15 amino acids. Trimming removed 4 bases at V and 8 bases at J, with 18 bases between. The germline V gene has CDR1 SGHAT and CDR2 FQDESV (reference sequence).